One and the same sample provided the 30 T cell receptor beta chains below, sequenced in a study of T-cell reconstitution after alpha-beta-depleted transplantation in children (dated by TCRdb to 2016 to 2017). Receptor libraries were prepared by PCR. TCRdb names Illumina HiSeq 2500 as the instrument used. To normalize quantification of the TCRbeta repertoire, the TCR libraries were built with molecular barcoding that relied on unique molecular identifiers. The public reads were quality trimmed at Q25 with fastp and then assembled into clones with MiXCR by TCRdb, keeping productive beta chains. Rows merge per CDR3 protein into single entries with the most common DNA and genes. In all, the sample holds about 500,000 distinct CDR3 sequences, and 30% to 35% of those were seen once. Around 2.3% of the sample rests with the top ten. The sample consisted of PBMCs from the stem cell graft donor, taken from the stem cell graft. These receptor sequences come from a human donor who donated a stem cell graft to a child with aplastic anemia.

The chain couples TRBV15 to TRBJ2-5; TRBD2 is a possible D gene (5 bases). With 1 base removed from V and 5 bases from J, the gap between germline ends came to 14 bases. The CDR3 has 15 residues. Germline values: CDR1 LNHNV, CDR2 YYDKDF (reference sequence). The CDR3 nucleotides read TGTGCCACCAGCAGAGTCGGGATTAACGATGAGACCCAGTACTTC. Protein sequence: CATSRVGINDETQYF.

This chain links TRBV5-1 with TRBJ2-7, with 7 bases identical to TRBD2. CDR1 is SGHRS, CDR2 YFSETQ, per germline. V was clipped by 4 bases and J by 0 bases; unmatched bases: 10. CDR3 length: 16 residues. CDR3 sequence: CASSPGVGGSSYEQYV. CDR3 coding DNA: TGCGCCAGCAGCCCGGGGGTCGGGGGGAGCTCCTACGAGCAGTACGTC.

The CDR3, as DNA: TGTGCCAGTAGTATGAAGACAGGGTCTAATCAGCCCCAGCATTTT. It codes for CASSMKTGSNQPQHF. The rearrangement links TRBV19 to TRBJ1-5; 7 nucleotides match TRBD1. The V gene's germline CDR1 is LNHDA and CDR2 SQIVND (reference sequence). This CDR3 contains 15 residues. V trimming: 3 bases; J trimming: 4 bases; junction bases outside the gene matches: 6.

This clonotype showed up just a few times. The chain recombines TRBV14 with TRBJ1-6, with TRBD1 matching 7 bases. The junction had 8 bases not matched to a gene; V was cut back by 8 bases and J by 10 bases. CDR1 is SGHDN, CDR2 FVKESK, per germline. The length of the CDR3 is 13 residues. In DNA, the CDR3 is TGTGCCAGCCAAGAGACAGGGCTCTCACCCCTCCACTTT. Its translation: CASQETGLSPLHF. Together with reference TRBV14 and TRBJ1-6, the CDR3 gives the full variable domain: EAGVTQFPSHSVIEKGQTVTLRCDPISGHDNLYWYRRVMGKEIKFLLHFVKESKQDESGMPNNRFLAERTGGTYSTLKVQPAELEDSGVYFCASQETGLSPLHFGNGTRLTVT.

This clonotype has just a few counts. The rearrangement joins TRBV7-2 to TRBJ1-2, with TRBD1 identical over 7 bases. The ends lost 5 bases at V and 3 bases at J; junction bases unmatched: 6. CDR1 and CDR2 from the germline V gene are SGHTA and FQGNSA. This CDR3 has 14 amino acids. CDR3: CASSDAQGDYGYTF. In DNA, the CDR3 is TGTGCCAGCAGCGACGCCCAGGGGGACTATGGCTACACCTTC.

This chain connects TRBV29-1 to TRBJ2-1; possibly TRBD2 for D (5 bases). V gave up 2 bases and J gave up 3 bases, with 8 bases separating them. The CDR3 sequence is 13 residues long. Germline V gives CDR1 SQVTM, CDR2 ANQGSEA. CDR3 DNA sequence: TGCAGCGTTGAAACTAGTTTCTACAATGAGCAGTTCTTC. Protein: CSVETSFYNEQFF.

This clonotype was seen only a few times. This rearrangement joins TRBV7-2 to TRBJ2-2; unclear D gene. Germline V lookup: CDR1 SGHTA, CDR2 FQGNSA. V gave up 5 bases and J gave up 4 bases, with 17 bases separating them. This CDR3 contains 16 residues. Written as DNA, the CDR3 is TGTGCCAGCAGCCGCGGAATTGTCACGTCCACCGGGGAGCTGTTTTTT. Translated, it gives CASSRGIVTSTGELFF. The whole variable domain, filled in from reference TRBV7-2 and TRBJ2-2, reads GAGVSQSPSNKVTEKGKDVELRCDPISGHTALYWYRQSLGQGLEFLIYFQGNSAPDKSGLPSDRFSAERTGGSVSTLTIQRTQQEDSAVYLCASSRGIVTSTGELFFGEGSRLTVL.

There are a few counts of this clonotype. The V and J genes are TRBV5-1 and TRBJ2-3, with TRBD1 as a possible D gene (6 bases). The CDR3 runs to 15 residues. V was shortened by 1 base and J by 3 bases, with 12 bases between the two germline ends. Looked up from germline, CDR1 is SGHRS and CDR2 is YFSETQ. CDR3 in amino acids: CASSLSQGSTDTQYF. CDR3 DNA sequence: TGCGCCAGCAGCTTGTCACAGGGTTCGACAGATACGCAGTATTTT. The whole variable domain, remainder taken from reference TRBV5-1 and TRBJ2-3, is KAGVTQTPRYLIKTRGQQVTLSCSPISGHRSVSWYQQTPGQGLQFLFEYFSETQRNKGNFPGRFSGRQFSNSRSEMNVSTLELGDSALYLCASSLSQGSTDTQYFGPGTRLTVL.

The chain couples TRBV6-2 or TRBV6-3 to TRBJ2-1; 9 bases line up with TRBD2. The V and J ends lost 4 bases and 5 bases, in that order; junction bases with no gene match: 6. The CDR3 consists of 15 residues. Germline V CDR1 and CDR2: MNHEY, SVGEGT. Here the CDR3 DNA reads TGTGCCAGCAGTTCCGGCGGGAGGGACCACAATGAGCAGTTCTTC. This gives the protein CASSSGGRDHNEQFF.

This chain connects TRBV12-3 or TRBV12-4 to TRBJ1-2; 7 bases agree with TRBD1. The V and J ends lost 4 bases and 7 bases, in that order; junction bases with no gene match: 9. CDR3 length equals 14 residues. CDR3 amino acids: CASSSYRGGSGYTF. Written as DNA, the CDR3 is TGTGCCAGCAGTTCATACAGGGGAGGCTCTGGCTACACCTTC.

This clonotype was seen a few times. The chain employs TRBV7-9 and TRBJ1-4; D may be TRBD1 (5 bases). Germline V gene lookup returns CDR1 SEHNR and CDR2 FQNEAQ (reference sequence). Trimming cost V 0 bases and J 7 bases, with 12 bases left between them. The CDR3 runs to 15 residues. The CDR3 DNA follows: TGTGCCAGCAGCTTAGCGGGACCCAGAGGTGAAAAACTGTTTTTT. It specifies CASSLAGPRGEKLFF.

The chain is built from TRBV7-2 and TRBJ2-7; 8 nucleotides match TRBD2. Germline CDR1 SGHTA, CDR2 FQGNSA. There are 15 residues in the CDR3. Germline trimming cut 1 base from V and 2 bases from J; bases unmatched to any gene: 4. The CDR3 DNA follows: TGTGCCAGCAGCTTAGATCGAGCGGGAGCCTACGAGCAGTACTTC. As protein: CASSLDRAGAYEQYF.

The CDR3 nucleotides are TGCAGTGGCCCGAAGGAAGGGGCCGAGCAGTTCTTC. Translation: CSGPKEGAEQFF. The gene calls are TRBV20-1 and TRBJ2-1, with D possibly being TRBD1 (5 bases). Trimming removed 7 bases at V and 10 bases at J, with 17 bases between. The germline V gene encodes CDR1 DFQATT and CDR2 SNEGSKA (reference sequence). The length of the CDR3 is 12 residues.

The gene calls are TRBV11-2 and TRBJ1-5, with TRBD1 identical over 8 bases. The junction had 8 bases not matched to a gene; V was cut back by 6 bases and J by 10 bases. Per the germline V gene, CDR1 is SGHAT and CDR2 is FQNNGV. The CDR3 is 13 residues long. This chain's CDR3 is CASSLDREAPQHF. The DNA for the CDR3 is TGTGCCAGCAGTTTGGACAGGGAAGCACCCCAGCATTTT.

The chain combines TRBV5-1 with TRBJ1-2; D unresolved. The ends were cut back, 4 bases at V and 1 base at J, with 11 bases in the middle. This CDR3 has 14 amino acids. CDR1 SGHRS and CDR2 YFSETQ come from the germline V gene. The CDR3 loop reads CASSLRTDNYGYTF. The CDR3 nucleotides are TGCGCCAGCAGCCTGAGGACCGATAACTATGGCTACACCTTC.

The chain is built from TRBV18 and TRBJ2-1; 13 positions agree with TRBD2. This CDR3 contains 15 residues. CDR1 and CDR2 from the germline V gene are KGHSH and LQKENI. V gave up 5 bases and J gave up 6 bases; unmatched junction bases: 4. The CDR3 DNA follows: TGTGCCAGCTCAGAGCGGACTAGCGGGAGCAATGAGCAGTTCTTC. Its protein is CASSERTSGSNEQFF.

The CDR3 bases are TGTGCCAGCAGTTACTCGAGTGGGGCAGGCAATCAGCCCCAGCATTTT. Amino acid sequence: CASSYSSGAGNQPQHF. The V gene is TRBV6-5, the J gene TRBJ1-5; perhaps TRBD1 as D (5 bases). Germline V lookup: CDR1 MNHEY, CDR2 SVGAGI. This CDR3 region has 16 residues. V lost 0 bases and J lost 2, with 11 bases in between.

This clonotype occurred a few times. The V call is TRBV12-3 or TRBV12-4, the J call TRBJ2-1; 10 positions match TRBD2. The CDR3 consists of 15 residues. The ends lost 5 bases at V and 9 bases at J; junction bases unmatched: 10. The CDR3 loop is CASSVPGLALGEQFF. As DNA, the CDR3 is TGTGCCAGCAGTGTACCGGGACTAGCGTTGGGTGAGCAGTTCTTC.

This clonotype appeared many times. The genes are TRBV7-2 and TRBJ1-5; TRBD1 might be the D (6 bases). The CDR3 spans 14 residues. Trimming took off 1 base at V and 4 bases at J, with 8 bases between the two ends. Looked up from germline, CDR1 is SGHTA and CDR2 is FQGNSA. CDR3 protein: CASSLVRGNQPQHF. The CDR3 coding sequence is TGTGCCAGCAGCTTAGTCAGGGGTAATCAGCCCCAGCATTTT.

This clonotype was found once. J is TRBJ1-1 and V is TRBV10-3; D unresolved. Trimming pared 5 bases from V and 0 bases from J, leaving 10 bases between. The germline V gene has CDR1 ENHRY and CDR2 SYGVKD. The CDR3 has 14 amino acids. This CDR3 is CAISQQQMNTEAFF. The CDR3 DNA is TGTGCCATCAGTCAACAGCAGATGAACACTGAAGCTTTCTTT.

V is TRBV12-3 or TRBV12-4 and J is TRBJ2-7; no reliable D call. Trimming took 3 bases from V and 2 from J, leaving 11 bases between them. CDR3 length: 14 residues. The CDR3 here is CASSLFSKAYEQYF. The CDR3 DNA reads as TGTGCCAGCAGTTTGTTCAGTAAAGCCTACGAGCAGTACTTC.

The chain has TRBV5-1 and TRBJ2-2; no clear D. Germline assignment: CDR1 SGHRS and CDR2 YFSETQ. CDR3 size: 15 residues. Trimming pared 0 bases from V and 0 bases from J, leaving 6 bases between. The CDR3 DNA reads TGCGCCAGCAGCTTGGGCGACGCGAACACCGGGGAGCTGTTTTTT. Translation gives CASSLGDANTGELFF.

The chain couples TRBV12-3 or TRBV12-4 to TRBJ2-2; 8 bases map to TRBD1. The CDR3 has 13 residues. V trimming: 6 bases; J trimming: 6 bases; junction bases outside the gene matches: 3. CDR3 region: CASRKDRAGELFF. The DNA of the CDR3 is TGTGCCAGCAGAAAGGACAGGGCCGGGGAGCTGTTTTTT.

This clonotype was seen more than once but under ten times. CDR3 sequence: CASSIGTDGNTIYF. For the CDR3, the DNA is TGTGCCAGTAGTATTGGGACTGACGGAAACACCATATATTTT. The genes are TRBV19 and TRBJ1-3, with D possibly being TRBD1 (5 bases). This CDR3 contains 14 residues. Germline V CDR1 and CDR2: LNHDA, SQIVND (reference sequence). V shed 3 bases and J shed 4 bases, with 10 bases lying between them.

This clonotype was counted a single time. The chain combines TRBV6-2 or TRBV6-3 with TRBJ2-1, with 7 bases lining up with TRBD2. Germline V gene sequence: CDR1 MNHEY, CDR2 SVGEGT. The CDR3 sequence is 16 residues long. The V gene end was trimmed by 7 bases and the J gene end by 3 bases; junction bases not matched to a gene: 12. The CDR3 reads CASTPGGTLNYNEQFF. The CDR3 coding sequence is TGTGCCAGCACTCCCGGGGGGACTCTGAACTACAATGAGCAGTTCTTC.

The V call is TRBV25-1, the J call TRBJ2-6; TRBD1 might be the D (6 bases). The V end lost 0 bases, the J end lost 4 bases, and 13 bases lay between the germline ends. Per the germline V gene, CDR1 is MGHDK and CDR2 is SYGVNS. The CDR3 has 17 residues. The CDR3 DNA reads TGTGCCAGCAGTGAATATGAGACAGGTTTCGGGGCCAACGTCCTGACTTTC. It is translated as CASSEYETGFGANVLTF.

The gene calls are TRBV10-3 and TRBJ2-5; 8 bases align to TRBD2. Germline values: CDR1 ENHRY, CDR2 SYGVKD. The CDR3 has 17 amino acids. J lost 3 bases, V lost 1 base, and 10 bases had no gene match. The DNA for the CDR3 is TGTGCCATCAGTGAGTTCGAACCCGGGACTAGGGAAGAGACCCAGTACTTC. It yields the protein CAISEFEPGTREETQYF.

The V call is TRBV7-9, the J call TRBJ2-3; TRBD2 agrees at 9 bases. The ends lost 7 bases at V and 2 bases at J; junction bases unmatched: 4. CDR3 length: 14 residues. Germline V lookup: CDR1 SEHNR, CDR2 FQNEAQ (reference sequence). The CDR3 DNA is TGTGCCAGCACCTCTAGCGGGAACACAGATACGCAGTATTTT. It specifies CASTSSGNTDTQYF. Looking up the rest from reference TRBV7-9 and TRBJ2-3 gives the full variable domain: DTGVSQNPRHKITKRGQNVTFRCDPISEHNRLYWYRQTLGQGPEFLTYFQNEAQLEKSRLLSDRFSAERPKGSFSTLEIQRTEQGDSAMYLCASTSSGNTDTQYFGPGTRLTVL.

The chain recombines TRBV12-3 or TRBV12-4 with TRBJ2-1; D is unresolved. This CDR3 is built from 13 residues. With 1 base removed from V and 9 bases from J, the gap between germline ends came to 10 bases. The CDR3 sequence: CASSLEGGGEQFF. In DNA, the CDR3 is TGTGCCAGCAGTTTAGAGGGTGGCGGTGAGCAGTTCTTC.

This clonotype was detected only a few times. The J gene is TRBJ2-7, the V gene TRBV6-6, with D hard to call. The CDR3 has 12 amino acids. Looked up from germline, CDR1 is MNHNY and CDR2 is SVGAGI (reference sequence). V was cut by 0 bases and J by 3 bases, with 3 bases left in between. Here the CDR3 reads CASSYSFYEQYF. The CDR3 DNA reads as TGTGCCAGCAGTTACTCCTTCTACGAGCAGTACTTC.